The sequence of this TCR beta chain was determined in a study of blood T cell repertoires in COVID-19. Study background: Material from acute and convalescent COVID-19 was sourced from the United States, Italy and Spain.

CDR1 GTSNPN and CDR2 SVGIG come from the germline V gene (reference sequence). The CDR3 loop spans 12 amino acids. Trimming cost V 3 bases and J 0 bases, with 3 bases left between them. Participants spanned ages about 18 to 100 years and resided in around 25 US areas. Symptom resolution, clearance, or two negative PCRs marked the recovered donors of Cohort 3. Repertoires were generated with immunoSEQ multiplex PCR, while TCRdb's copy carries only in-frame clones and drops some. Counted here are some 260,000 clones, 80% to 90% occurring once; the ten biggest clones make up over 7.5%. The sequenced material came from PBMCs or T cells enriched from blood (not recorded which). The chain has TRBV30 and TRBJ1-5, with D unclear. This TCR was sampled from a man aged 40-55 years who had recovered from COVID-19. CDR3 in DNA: TGTGCCTGGAGCGGTAGCAATCAGCCCCAGCATTTT. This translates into CAWSGSNQPQHF.